What follows are 26 T cell receptor beta chains derived from one specimen sequenced in a study of OX40 agonist ivuxolimab in advanced cancers. Method: immunoSEQ multiplex PCR; TCRdb's copy keeps in-frame clones and lacks some. The table shows some 68,000 clones, with around 91% occurring only once. The sample in question was CD4+ or CD8+ T cells sorted from blood, obtained in a trial of the OX40 agonist ivuxolimab. The origin of the receptors is an adult with an advanced solid tumor such as melanoma, head and neck, liver or kidney cancer.

This chain links TRBV18 with TRBJ2-3; no clear D gene. The V end lost 3 bases, the J end lost 6 bases, and 13 bases lay between the germline ends. This CDR3 comprises 14 residues. From germline, CDR1 is KGHSH and CDR2 LQKENI. CDR3 nucleotide sequence: TGTGCCAGCTCACCGGGTCCAACGAAGGATACGCAGTATTTT. Protein: CASSPGPTKDTQYF.

V usage is TRBV29-1 and J usage is TRBJ2-5; D tentatively fits TRBD1 or TRBD2 (5 bases each). With 4 bases removed from V and 4 bases from J, the gap between germline ends came to 13 bases. Germline CDR1 reads SQVTM; CDR2 reads ANQGSEA. The CDR3 has 13 residues. This chain's CDR3 is CSVVRGTGETQYF. The CDR3 DNA reads as TGCAGCGTTGTGAGAGGGACCGGAGAGACCCAGTACTTC.

In this sample, this clone turned up a few times. The CDR3 bases are TGTGCCAGCAGTTACGGACAGGTCAATTCACCCCTCCACTTT. Protein product: CASSYGQVNSPLHF. This sequence joins TRBV6-6 and TRBJ1-6; 7 bases fit TRBD1. The CDR3 is made up of 14 amino acids. The germline V gene has CDR1 MNHNY and CDR2 SVGAGI (reference sequence). Germline trimming cut 2 bases from V and 7 bases from J; bases unmatched to any gene: 2.

The genes are TRBV28 and TRBJ1-4; D is ambiguous. CDR3 length: 16 residues. The germline V and J ends were trimmed by 2 bases and 1 base, with 11 bases remaining between them. Germline CDR1 reads MDHEN; CDR2 reads SYDVKM. CDR3 DNA sequence: TGTGCCAGCAGTTTAGCAGGTGCCCGAACTAATGAAAAACTGTTTTTT. Encoded protein: CASSLAGARTNEKLFF.

J is TRBJ2-5 and V is TRBV2, with 8 bases matching TRBD2. The CDR3 runs to 17 residues. V shed 5 bases and J 2 bases; nucleotides not matched to a gene: 13. Germline loops: CDR1 SNHLY, CDR2 FYNNEI. CDR3 in amino acids: CASSSTFSGNVQETQYF. As DNA, the CDR3 is TGTGCCAGCAGTTCCACTTTTAGCGGGAACGTTCAAGAGACCCAGTACTTC.

This clone appeared once. The gene calls are TRBV5-1 and TRBJ2-3; 13 bases are a match to TRBD2. The CDR3 is made up of 16 amino acids. The germline V gene encodes CDR1 SGHRS and CDR2 YFSETQ. The V gene end was trimmed by 4 bases and the J gene end by 3 bases; junction bases not matched to a gene: 5. This CDR3 is CASSLLAGGQTDTQYF. The CDR3 DNA reads as TGCGCCAGCAGCCTACTAGCGGGGGGGCAGACAGATACGCAGTATTTT.

The rearrangement uses TRBV5-6 and TRBJ1-4, with D maybe TRBD1 (6 bases). The germline CDR1 and CDR2 sequences are SGHDT and YYEEEE. This CDR3 has 13 amino acids. V gave up 4 bases and J gave up 7 bases, with 11 bases separating them. The CDR3 bases are TGTGCCAGCAGCACCGGGACACGTGAAAAACTGTTTTTT. Protein sequence: CASSTGTREKLFF.

The V and J genes are TRBV7-9 and TRBJ2-5; 7 positions match TRBD1. Unmatched junction bases numbered 5, after V lost 5 bases and J lost 5 bases. The CDR3 covers 13 residues. The germline CDR1 and CDR2 sequences are SEHNR and FQNEAQ (reference sequence). The DNA of the CDR3 is TGTGCCAGCAGCAGGGGGCTAGGGGAGACCCAGTACTTC. Translation: CASSRGLGETQYF.

This rearrangement joins TRBV28 to TRBJ1-2, with D perhaps matching TRBD1 (6 bases). Trimming cost V 5 bases and J 4 bases, with 17 bases left between them. This CDR3 comprises 15 residues. Germline CDR1 and CDR2: MDHEN and SYDVKM. CDR3 amino acids: CASSRDTPSIYGYTF. The CDR3 DNA reads as TGTGCCAGCAGTAGGGACACCCCATCCATCTATGGCTACACCTTC.

The chain links TRBV5-1 to TRBJ2-2; maybe TRBD1 (5 bases). This CDR3 has 15 residues. V lost 7 bases and J lost 5, with 18 bases in between. The germline CDR1 and CDR2 sequences are SGHRS and YFSETQ. The CDR3 nucleotides read TGCGCCAGCTTCGAGGATCCAGGACAAACCGGGGAGCTGTTTTTT. Encoded protein: CASFEDPGQTGELFF.

The gene calls are TRBV7-9 and TRBJ1-5; D is perhaps TRBD1 (6 bases). Trimming took off 5 bases at V and 11 bases at J, with 22 bases between the two ends. This CDR3 is built from 15 residues. Germline assignment: CDR1 SEHNR and CDR2 FQNEAQ (reference sequence). CDR3 in amino acids: CASSNSDLGHLAQHF. The DNA for the CDR3 is TGTGCCAGCAGCAATAGCGATCTGGGACACCTAGCCCAGCATTTT.

This clone was detected a few times. The chain is built from TRBV19 and TRBJ2-7; possibly TRBD1 or TRBD2 for D (5 bases each). The germline V gene has CDR1 LNHDA and CDR2 SQIVND (reference sequence). The ends were cut back, 4 bases at V and 5 bases at J, with 18 bases in the middle. There are 15 residues in the CDR3. As DNA, the CDR3 is TGTGCCAGTAGTAAAGGGTGGCAGGGACGAAACGAGCAGTACTTC. Protein sequence: CASSKGWQGRNEQYF.

This chain links TRBV19 with TRBJ1-1; D call uncertain. Looked up from germline, CDR1 is LNHDA and CDR2 is SQIVND (reference sequence). V was clipped by 7 bases and J by 3 bases, with 15 bases between them. There are 14 residues in the CDR3. The CDR3 sequence is CASNRGITYTEAFF. CDR3 DNA: TGTGCCAGTAACAGAGGGATCACCTACACTGAAGCTTTCTTT.

The CDR3 region has the DNA TGTGCCAGCAGTTCCGGACAGGGGAATGAAAAACTGTTTTTT. Translating gives CASSSGQGNEKLFF. This sequence joins TRBV28 and TRBJ1-4, with TRBD1 matching over 9 bases. Germline V lookup: CDR1 MDHEN, CDR2 SYDVKM. The CDR3 consists of 14 residues. Unmatched junction bases numbered 2, after V lost 4 bases and J lost 5 bases.

This clone was seen once. The chain uses TRBV28 and TRBJ1-6; 7 nucleotides match TRBD1. The CDR3 sequence is 14 residues long. The ends lost 1 base at V and 8 bases at J; junction bases unmatched: 2. Germline loops: CDR1 MDHEN, CDR2 SYDVKM. The CDR3 bases are TGTGCCAGCAGTTTATCAGGGGGAGATTCACCCCTCCACTTT. Its translation is CASSLSGGDSPLHF.

This clone is a singleton in its sample. The chain links TRBV5-5 to TRBJ1-3; D not certain. Germline V CDR1 and CDR2: SGHKS, YYEKEE (reference sequence). The ends were cut back, 0 bases at V and 2 bases at J, with 9 bases in the middle. The length of the CDR3 is 15 residues. The CDR3 DNA follows: TGTGCCAGCAGCTTGGACGTCGCGGCTGGAAACACCATATATTTT. The encoded protein is CASSLDVAAGNTIYF.

V and J are TRBV28 and TRBJ1-1; 8 bases agree with TRBD1. The CDR3 contains 14 residues. Germline V CDR1 and CDR2: MDHEN, SYDVKM. V was clipped by 5 bases and J by 4 bases; unmatched bases: 6. The CDR3 DNA reads TGTGCCAGCAGTCCAGACAGGGGAACCACTGAAGCTTTCTTT. Translated, it gives CASSPDRGTTEAFF.

The V call is TRBV19, the J call TRBJ2-7; maybe TRBD2 (6 bases). Germline V gene data show CDR1 as LNHDA and CDR2 as SQIVND (reference sequence). The V and J ends lost 6 bases and 9 bases respectively, with 33 bases between them. The CDR3 extends over 18 amino acids. The CDR3 coding sequence is TGTGCCAGTAGCCCCGGGAGTGAGGGTTTCCTACGAGCTTCTCGGCAGTACTTC. Translation: CASSPGSEGFLRASRQYF.

The chain employs TRBV5-3 and TRBJ1-2; 10 bases map to TRBD1. TRBV5-3 carries the ORF label, with uncertain function. CDR3 length: 18 amino acids. V lost 6 bases to trimming and J lost 7 bases; unmatched junction nucleotides: 21. The CDR3 reads CARTKIRDRGPGLLGYTF. The CDR3 nucleotides are TGTGCCAGAACCAAAATCCGGGACAGGGGACCCGGCCTCCTTGGCTACACCTTC.

The chain has TRBV19 and TRBJ1-1; D remains ambiguous. CDR3 length: 12 residues. The ends were cut back, 9 bases at V and 1 base at J, with 9 bases in the middle. CDR1 and CDR2 (germline): LNHDA, SQIVND (reference sequence). This chain's CDR3 is CASLVGNTEAFF. CDR3 nucleotide sequence: TGTGCCAGCCTCGTCGGGAACACTGAAGCTTTCTTT.

The V call is TRBV28, the J call TRBJ2-7; 10 bases align to TRBD1. J lost 3 bases, V lost 1 base, and 6 bases had no gene match. The CDR3 length is 16 residues. The germline CDR1 and CDR2 sequences are MDHEN and SYDVKM. The CDR3 sequence: CASSLYPRTGGYEQYF. CDR3 DNA sequence: TGTGCCAGCAGTTTATACCCCCGGACAGGGGGCTACGAGCAGTACTTC. Full variable domain (remainder filled in from reference TRBV28 and TRBJ2-7): DVKVTQSSRYLVKRTGEKVFLECVQDMDHENMFWYRQDPGLGLRLIYFSYDVKMKEKGDIPEGYSVSREKKERFSLILESASTNQTSMYLCASSLYPRTGGYEQYFGPGTRLTVT.

CDR3 sequence: CATGRQDEKLFF. Written as DNA, the CDR3 is TGTGCCACCGGTAGACAGGATGAAAAACTGTTTTTT. The V and J genes are TRBV15 and TRBJ1-4, with a tentative D call TRBD1 (6 bases). CDR1 LNHNV and CDR2 YYDKDF come from the germline V gene (reference sequence). Trimming pared 8 bases from V and 6 bases from J, leaving 10 bases between. The CDR3 consists of 12 residues.

This chain uses TRBV11-2 with TRBJ1-2; 12 nucleotides align to TRBD1. The V segment lost 5 bases and the J segment 5 bases; nucleotides outside the gene matches: 9. CDR3 length equals 16 residues. Germline CDR1 reads SGHAT; CDR2 reads FQNNGV. CDR3 sequence (DNA): TGTGCCAGCAGCCGGGACAGGGGGCGCCCCCCGTATGGCTACACCTTC. Protein product: CASSRDRGRPPYGYTF.

The V and J genes are TRBV18 and TRBJ1-2, with 7 bases that match TRBD1. The ends lost 3 bases at V and 4 bases at J; junction bases unmatched: 8. Per the germline V gene, CDR1 is KGHSH and CDR2 is LQKENI. There are 15 residues in the CDR3. This chain's CDR3 is CASSPYGQVAYGYTF. In DNA, the CDR3 is TGTGCCAGCTCACCCTACGGACAGGTGGCCTATGGCTACACCTTC.

The chain links TRBV28 to TRBJ2-5; D gene uncertain. Trimming took off 10 bases at V and 0 bases at J, with 12 bases between the two ends. There are 13 residues in the CDR3. CDR1 and CDR2 from the germline V gene are MDHEN and SYDVKM. In DNA, the CDR3 is TGTGCCACAGATGGGCAGTACCAAGAGACCCAGTACTTC. Translation gives CATDGQYQETQYF.

This chain connects TRBV5-4 to TRBJ2-2; D possibly matches TRBD1 or TRBD2 (7 bases each). The germline V and J ends were trimmed by 2 bases and 7 bases, with 12 bases remaining between them. Germline CDR1 SGHNT, CDR2 YYREEE (reference sequence). There are 14 residues in the CDR3. DNA of the CDR3: TGTGCCAGCAGCTTACAGGGGAGGGGCGGGGAGCTGTTTTTT. Translated: CASSLQGRGGELFF.